These 13 T cell receptor beta chains came from one sample sequenced in a study of glioma-infiltrating T cells after dendritic cell vaccination. TCRdb keeps only in-frame clones here, not all; method: immunoSEQ multiplex PCR. The table shows 75,000 to 100,000 clones, with approximately 81% occurring only once. The sample consisted of blood, taken before dendritic cell vaccination. The receptor source for this set is a human donor with glioblastoma.

The chain has TRBV18 and TRBJ2-7; a weak D match, TRBD2 (5 bases). V was pared by 2 bases and J by 7 bases, with 12 bases between. Germline lookup yields CDR1 KGHSH and CDR2 LQKENI. The CDR3 length is 13 residues. The CDR3 loop reads CASSPIRDGEQYF. For the CDR3, the DNA is TGTGCCAGCTCACCAATACGGGATGGAGAGCAGTACTTC.

This rearrangement joins TRBV15 to TRBJ1-5; 11 bases align to TRBD1. The CDR3 length is 22 residues. V lost 2 bases and J lost 0; bases outside the gene matches: 18. Germline values: CDR1 LNHNV, CDR2 YYDKDF (reference sequence). The CDR3 reads CATSRPRYSRGTGGDSNQPQHF. As DNA, the CDR3 is TGTGCCACCAGCAGACCCCGATATTCACGAGGGACAGGGGGGGATAGCAATCAGCCCCAGCATTTT.

CDR3 DNA: TGCGCCAGCAGCTTCTCGGAGAATACAGGTAACACTGAAGCTTTCTTT. Amino acid sequence: CASSFSENTGNTEAFF. The chain combines TRBV5-1 with TRBJ1-1; D may be TRBD1 (5 bases). Germline CDR1 is SGHRS and CDR2 is YFSETQ. The CDR3 has 16 amino acids. The germline V and J ends were trimmed by 2 bases and 2 bases, with 16 bases remaining between them. Full variable domain (remainder filled in from reference TRBV5-1 and TRBJ1-1): KAGVTQTPRYLIKTRGQQVTLSCSPISGHRSVSWYQQTPGQGLQFLFEYFSETQRNKGNFPGRFSGRQFSNSRSEMNVSTLELGDSALYLCASSFSENTGNTEAFFGQGTRLTVV.

The chain is built from TRBV2 and TRBJ2-5; D is possibly TRBD2 (6 bases). The CDR3 contains 12 residues. From germline, CDR1 is SNHLY and CDR2 FYNNEI. V dropped 6 bases and J dropped 1 base, with 6 bases sitting between them. CDR3 residues: CASRGGQETQYF. CDR3 DNA: TGTGCCAGCAGGGGAGGCCAAGAGACCCAGTACTTC.

DNA of the CDR3: TGTGCCAGCAGCTCATGGCAGGGGGCTCCCTACGAGCAGTACTTC. It yields the protein CASSSWQGAPYEQYF. The chain couples TRBV7-8 to TRBJ2-7, with 8 bases fitting TRBD1. Per germline, CDR1 SGHVS and CDR2 FQNEAQ. The CDR3 contains 15 residues. The trim removed 4 bases at V and 2 bases at J, leaving 7 bases unmatched.

The chain uses TRBV19 and TRBJ2-7, with 7 bases identical to TRBD1. The CDR3 contains 12 residues. After removal of 6 bases from V and 6 bases from J, the junction contained 5 bases not matched to a gene. Germline V gene data show CDR1 as LNHDA and CDR2 as SQIVND (reference sequence). The DNA of the CDR3 is TGTGCCAGTAGACAGGGGTTGGGCGAGCAGTACTTC. This sequence encodes CASRQGLGEQYF. The whole variable domain, filled in from reference TRBV19 and TRBJ2-7, reads DGGITQSPKYLFRKEGQNVTLSCEQNLNHDAMYWYRQDPGQGLRLIYYSQIVNDFQKGDIAEGYSVSREKKESFPLTVTSAQKNPTAFYLCASRQGLGEQYFGPGTRLTVT.

In its sample, this clone was seen a few times. Other DNA sequences in the sample encode the same CDR3. The rearrangement uses TRBV7-9 and TRBJ1-1; no clear D gene. Germline CDR1 reads SEHNR; CDR2 reads FQNEAQ (reference sequence). V was clipped by 1 base and J by 0 bases, with 3 bases between them. This CDR3 comprises 13 residues. CDR3 in DNA: TGTGCCAGCAGCTTAGTAGTGAACACTGAAGCTTTCTTT. It encodes CASSLVVNTEAFF.

The chain joins TRBV6-6 to TRBJ2-3; D unresolved. Germline values: CDR1 MNHNY, CDR2 SVGAGI (reference sequence). CDR3 length equals 13 residues. With 8 bases removed from V and 2 bases from J, the gap between germline ends came to 11 bases. CDR3 nucleotides: TGTGCCAGCTCTAAACCCAACACAGATACGCAGTATTTT. This gives the protein CASSKPNTDTQYF.

The J gene is TRBJ2-1, the V gene TRBV5-4, with a possible D match to TRBD2 (5 bases). The CDR3 consists of 14 residues. Germline CDR1 is SGHNT and CDR2 is YYREEE (reference sequence). The V and J ends lost 1 base and 4 bases respectively, with 9 bases between them. The CDR3 loop is CASSLSGFYNEQFF. The CDR3 bases are TGTGCCAGCAGCTTGAGCGGATTTTACAATGAGCAGTTCTTC.

The chain links TRBV5-4 to TRBJ2-4; TRBD2 matches 8 bases. The ends lost 4 bases at V and 4 bases at J; junction bases unmatched: 10. The CDR3 is 16 amino acids. CDR1 and CDR2 (germline): SGHNT, YYREEE (reference sequence). The DNA for the CDR3 is TGTGCCAGCAGCCCAAGCAGAACTAGCGGTAAAAACATTCAGTACTTC. It yields the protein CASSPSRTSGKNIQYF.

The J gene is TRBJ2-7, the V gene TRBV4-1; 11 positions agree with TRBD2. The V segment lost 0 bases and the J segment 2 bases; nucleotides outside the gene matches: 9. Per the germline V gene, CDR1 is MGHRA and CDR2 is YSYEKL. The CDR3 sequence is 18 residues long. The CDR3 coding sequence is TGCGCCAGCAGCCAAGAAATCGGGCTAGCGGGAGGCACCTACGAGCAGTACTTC. This gives the protein CASSQEIGLAGGTYEQYF.

This rearrangement joins TRBV6-6 to TRBJ2-7, with 8 positions matching TRBD2. CDR1 and CDR2 from the germline V gene are MNHNY and SVGAGI (reference sequence). V lost 5 bases to trimming and J lost 2 bases; unmatched junction nucleotides: 5. CDR3 length equals 14 residues. The CDR3 bases are TGTGCCAGCAGTCGATTAGCGGGGACCTACGAGCAGTACTTC. This translates into CASSRLAGTYEQYF.

V gene TRBV30 combines with J gene TRBJ2-5, with 11 bases fitting TRBD2. Germline CDR1 GTSNPN, CDR2 SVGIG (reference sequence). The CDR3 has 13 residues. V dropped 1 base and J dropped 10; count of bases not matched to a gene: 5. This CDR3 is CAWSGTSGRIQYF. DNA of the CDR3: TGTGCCTGGAGTGGGACTAGCGGGCGAATCCAGTACTTC.